Presented here are 22 T cell receptor beta chains from one specimen sequenced in a study of shared clonotypes between healthy human individuals. Libraries were prepared by immunoSEQ multiplex PCR; TCRdb keeps only in-frame clonotypes and omits some of them. The table records fewer than 650,000 clones, 60% to 85% of them present only once. Sequences were obtained from PBMCs. The receptor source for this set is a woman in her 40s in good health. Some clones in this sample may be carry-over from other donors' samples.

The chain is built from TRBV5-1 and TRBJ2-2, with TRBD1 matching over 7 bases. This CDR3 region has 16 residues. The germline CDR1 and CDR2 sequences are SGHRS and YFSETQ. V shed 4 bases and J 0 bases; nucleotides not matched to a gene: 6. This CDR3 reads CASSTGTDPNTGELFF. The CDR3, as DNA: TGCGCCAGCAGCACCGGGACAGACCCGAACACCGGGGAGCTGTTTTTT.

J is TRBJ2-2 and V is TRBV11-2, with D perhaps matching TRBD1 or TRBD2 (5 bases each). This CDR3 is built from 15 residues. Germline V gives CDR1 SGHAT, CDR2 FQNNGV. Between the trimmed V and J ends, which lost 1 base and 8 bases, there was a span of 14 bases. The CDR3 reads CASSLVLGGSGELFF. CDR3 DNA: TGTGCCAGCAGCTTAGTTCTTGGGGGATCTGGGGAGCTGTTTTTT.

A single count supports this clone. The chain links TRBV29-1 to TRBJ2-1, with 13 bases matching TRBD2. There are 17 residues in the CDR3. Trimming removed 6 bases from V and 0 bases from J; junction bases left unmatched: 8. Germline CDR1 reads SQVTM; CDR2 reads ANQGSEA. CDR3 DNA: TGCAGCGTGGCCGGGACTAGCGGGACCTACTCCTACAATGAGCAGTTCTTC. Residues: CSVAGTSGTYSYNEQFF.

The V and J genes are TRBV5-6 and TRBJ2-3, with D perhaps TRBD1 (5 bases). This CDR3 region has 15 residues. The germline V gene has CDR1 SGHDT and CDR2 YYEEEE. Trimming took off 0 bases at V and 2 bases at J, with 10 bases between the two ends. CDR3 amino acids: CASSLGQRDTDTQYF. For the CDR3, the DNA is TGTGCCAGCAGCTTGGGACAGAGAGACACAGATACGCAGTATTTT.

The chain is built from TRBV10-2 and TRBJ2-7; 7 nucleotides align to TRBD1. J was trimmed by 5 bases and V by 6 bases; bases with no gene match: 10. Germline V lookup: CDR1 WSHSY, CDR2 SAAADI. CDR3 length: 14 amino acids. Here the CDR3 reads CASRAPGTAHEQYF. The CDR3 coding sequence is TGCGCCAGCAGGGCACCGGGGACAGCTCACGAGCAGTACTTC.

The chain carries TRBV15 and TRBJ1-2; D is possibly TRBD1 (6 bases). Germline values: CDR1 LNHNV, CDR2 YYDKDF (reference sequence). V gave up 3 bases and J gave up 2 bases, with 10 bases separating them. CDR3 length: 14 residues. Written as DNA, the CDR3 is TGTGCCACCAGCAGGGGTGGACAGAACTATGGCTACACCTTC. This sequence encodes CATSRGGQNYGYTF.

J is TRBJ1-2 and V is TRBV18; perhaps TRBD1 as D (6 bases). V was shortened by 0 bases and J by 4 bases, with 15 bases between the two germline ends. CDR1 and CDR2 (germline): KGHSH, LQKENI. The length of the CDR3 is 16 residues. CDR3 sequence: CASSPPVQGFGYGYTF. CDR3 coding DNA: TGTGCCAGCTCACCACCGGTTCAGGGGTTCGGCTATGGCTACACCTTC.

The V gene is TRBV27, the J gene TRBJ2-5, with D possibly matching TRBD1 (6 bases). The CDR3 runs 15 residues. Germline-derived CDR1 and CDR2 are MNHEY and SMNVEV (reference sequence). Trimming took off 6 bases at V and 2 bases at J, with 16 bases between the two ends. The CDR3 loop reads CASRISGQNQETQYF. The CDR3, as DNA: TGTGCCAGCAGAATCAGCGGACAGAATCAAGAGACCCAGTACTTC.

The gene calls are TRBV5-8 and TRBJ1-2; D is unclear. The CDR3 is made up of 12 amino acids. Germline loops: CDR1 SGHTS, CDR2 YDEGEE. V lost 4 bases, J lost 4 bases, and 8 bases lay in between. The CDR3 is CASSPSGYGYTF. CDR3 sequence (DNA): TGTGCCAGCAGCCCCAGCGGCTATGGCTACACCTTC.

J is TRBJ1-2 and V is TRBV5-8; D perhaps matches TRBD1 (5 bases). The V and J ends lost 1 base and 4 bases respectively, with 5 bases between them. The germline V gene has CDR1 SGHTS and CDR2 YDEGEE. The CDR3 is 12 residues long. CDR3 nucleotides: TGTGCCAGCAGCTTGAGGGGCTATGGCTACACCTTC. Protein: CASSLRGYGYTF.

The V call is TRBV18, the J call TRBJ2-7, with D unresolved. The V gene's germline CDR1 is KGHSH and CDR2 LQKENI. V was clipped by 3 bases and J by 0 bases, with 12 bases between them. This CDR3 is built from 15 residues. CDR3 DNA sequence: TGTGCCAGCTCACCGGTTTTGGTTCTCTCCTACGAGCAGTACTTC. It specifies CASSPVLVLSYEQYF.

This clone was recorded at least ten times. The sample carries other DNA sequences with the same CDR3. The rearrangement uses TRBV30 and TRBJ1-1; no firm D call. Germline CDR1 GTSNPN, CDR2 SVGIG (reference sequence). V was clipped by 2 bases and J by 2 bases, with 6 bases between them. The CDR3 has 12 residues. As DNA, the CDR3 is TGTGCCTGGAGTAGGGCAAACACTGAAGCTTTCTTT. Amino acid sequence: CAWSRANTEAFF.

V usage is TRBV7-2 and J usage is TRBJ1-2, with 12 nucleotides matching TRBD1. J gave up 7 bases and V 5 bases, and 8 bases lay outside the gene matches. This CDR3 is 15 amino acids long. The germline CDR1 and CDR2 sequences are SGHTA and FQGNSA. The CDR3 is CASSPRDRGPRGYTF. The CDR3 DNA reads TGTGCCAGCAGCCCCCGGGACAGGGGGCCCCGTGGCTACACCTTC.

The V call is TRBV2, the J call TRBJ2-2; unclear D gene. The CDR3 covers 13 residues. Trimming shortened V by 4 bases and J by 4 bases, and 7 bases separated the two germline ends. Germline values: CDR1 SNHLY, CDR2 FYNNEI. CDR3 nucleotides: TGTGCCAGCAGTGCCGACACCACCGGGGAGCTGTTTTTT. It is translated as CASSADTTGELFF.

The CDR3 DNA follows: TGTGCCAGCAGCTTGGGGGGCGGGACTAGCAGCTACGAGCAGTACTTC. This codes for CASSLGGGTSSYEQYF. The chain uses TRBV5-4 and TRBJ2-7, with TRBD2 identical over 9 bases. The germline V gene has CDR1 SGHNT and CDR2 YYREEE (reference sequence). The CDR3 is 16 residues long. With 0 bases clipped from V and 3 bases from J, the junction kept 7 bases outside the gene matches. The full variable domain, its missing parts supplied by reference TRBV5-4 and TRBJ2-7, is ETGVTQSPTHLIKTRGQQVTLRCSSQSGHNTVSWYQQALGQGPQFIFQYYREEENGRGNFPPRFSGLQFPNYSSELNVNALELDDSALYLCASSLGGGTSSYEQYFGPGTRLTVT.

The chain links TRBV7-9 to TRBJ2-3; D is perhaps TRBD2 (6 bases). The CDR3 runs to 16 residues. Germline assignment: CDR1 SEHNR and CDR2 FQNEAQ (reference sequence). The V and J ends lost 5 bases and 0 bases respectively, with 15 bases between them. The CDR3 nucleotides are TGTGCCAGCAGCCGTCGCGGGCGGGGAAGCACAGATACGCAGTATTTT. Its translation is CASSRRGRGSTDTQYF.

Points on this clone: Its ends do not fully match the called genes, so a read error is possible. The rearrangement links TRBV7-9 to TRBJ1-3, with D tentatively TRBD1 (5 bases). The germline gives CDR1 SEHNR, CDR2 FQNEAQ (reference sequence). There are 14 residues in the CDR3. The CDR3: CASSVAGIGNTIYF. DNA for the CDR3: TGTGCCAGCAGCGTAGCAGGGATAGGAAACACCATATATTTT.

The V call is TRBV10-3, the J call TRBJ1-5; unclear D gene. Germline CDR1 ENHRY, CDR2 SYGVKD. The CDR3 runs 14 residues. Trimming removed 2 bases at V and 0 bases at J, with 5 bases between. The chain's CDR3 is CAISEIDSNQPQHF. The CDR3, as DNA: TGTGCCATCAGTGAGATCGATAGCAATCAGCCCCAGCATTTT.

With regard to this clone: This sample also contains other DNA sequences that code for the same CDR3. The rearrangement uses TRBV30 and TRBJ2-7; no clear D gene. CDR3 length: 11 residues. Germline CDR1 is GTSNPN and CDR2 is SVGIG (reference sequence). Trimming cost V 0 bases and J 4 bases, with 4 bases left between them. As DNA, the CDR3 is TGTGCCTGGAGTGTTCTTTACGAGCAGTACTTC. It codes for CAWSVLYEQYF.

This chain connects TRBV9 to TRBJ1-4; 7 bases map to TRBD1. The J segment lost 6 bases and the V segment lost 0 bases, leaving 2 bases of the junction unmatched. Germline assignment: CDR1 SGDLS and CDR2 YYNGEE. The CDR3 consists of 14 residues. As DNA, the CDR3 is TGTGCCAGCAGCGTAGGGGGGACAGATGAAAAACTGTTTTTT. Its translation: CASSVGGTDEKLFF.

The chain combines TRBV7-9 with TRBJ2-7; possibly TRBD2 for D (7 bases). CDR1 is SEHNR and CDR2 is FQNEAQ in the germline V gene (reference sequence). This CDR3 is built from 17 residues. V was pared by 0 bases and J by 0 bases, with 15 bases between. CDR3 sequence reads: CASSLARLADSSYEQYF. The DNA for the CDR3 is TGTGCCAGCAGCTTAGCGCGGCTAGCGGACAGCTCCTACGAGCAGTACTTC.

This sequence joins TRBV10-3 and TRBJ2-7, with TRBD1 identical over 8 bases. V dropped 6 bases and J dropped 3; count of bases not matched to a gene: 1. The germline gives CDR1 ENHRY, CDR2 SYGVKD. The length of the CDR3 is 12 residues. CDR3 bases: TGTGCCATCAGGGACAGGGACTACGAGCAGTACTTC. It yields the protein CAIRDRDYEQYF.